This TCR beta chain was sequenced for a study of blood T cell repertoires in COVID-19. The overall study: Sites across the United States, Italy and Spain contributed samples from acute and convalescent COVID-19. Nucleic acid was either cDNA or gDNA, and it came from T cells, B-cell-depleted T cells, or PBMCs.

Germline CDR1 is SGHRS and CDR2 is YFSETQ. The length of the CDR3 is 15 residues. Trimming removed 4 bases at V and 5 bases at J, with 16 bases between. Points on this clone: The sample holds other DNA sequences that translate to the same CDR3.

Source study methods: From reference gene primer amplification, estimates of nucleated cell counts were derived. Sequenced by immunoSEQ multiplex PCR; TCRdb stores in-frame clones only, minus some. From that table come the V and J calls and clone size; the DNA was used to work out D and trimming. The data show under 120,000 clones, roughly 84% seen once. The sequence was obtained from a human donor in a cohort sampled during active COVID-19. The chain has TRBV5-1 and TRBJ2-1, with D tentatively TRBD1 (8 bases). The specimen sequenced was peripheral blood. In DNA, the CDR3 is TGCGCCAGCAGCAGAACAGGGGGGAGGGACAATGAGCAGTTCTTC. Its translation: CASSRTGGRDNEQFF.